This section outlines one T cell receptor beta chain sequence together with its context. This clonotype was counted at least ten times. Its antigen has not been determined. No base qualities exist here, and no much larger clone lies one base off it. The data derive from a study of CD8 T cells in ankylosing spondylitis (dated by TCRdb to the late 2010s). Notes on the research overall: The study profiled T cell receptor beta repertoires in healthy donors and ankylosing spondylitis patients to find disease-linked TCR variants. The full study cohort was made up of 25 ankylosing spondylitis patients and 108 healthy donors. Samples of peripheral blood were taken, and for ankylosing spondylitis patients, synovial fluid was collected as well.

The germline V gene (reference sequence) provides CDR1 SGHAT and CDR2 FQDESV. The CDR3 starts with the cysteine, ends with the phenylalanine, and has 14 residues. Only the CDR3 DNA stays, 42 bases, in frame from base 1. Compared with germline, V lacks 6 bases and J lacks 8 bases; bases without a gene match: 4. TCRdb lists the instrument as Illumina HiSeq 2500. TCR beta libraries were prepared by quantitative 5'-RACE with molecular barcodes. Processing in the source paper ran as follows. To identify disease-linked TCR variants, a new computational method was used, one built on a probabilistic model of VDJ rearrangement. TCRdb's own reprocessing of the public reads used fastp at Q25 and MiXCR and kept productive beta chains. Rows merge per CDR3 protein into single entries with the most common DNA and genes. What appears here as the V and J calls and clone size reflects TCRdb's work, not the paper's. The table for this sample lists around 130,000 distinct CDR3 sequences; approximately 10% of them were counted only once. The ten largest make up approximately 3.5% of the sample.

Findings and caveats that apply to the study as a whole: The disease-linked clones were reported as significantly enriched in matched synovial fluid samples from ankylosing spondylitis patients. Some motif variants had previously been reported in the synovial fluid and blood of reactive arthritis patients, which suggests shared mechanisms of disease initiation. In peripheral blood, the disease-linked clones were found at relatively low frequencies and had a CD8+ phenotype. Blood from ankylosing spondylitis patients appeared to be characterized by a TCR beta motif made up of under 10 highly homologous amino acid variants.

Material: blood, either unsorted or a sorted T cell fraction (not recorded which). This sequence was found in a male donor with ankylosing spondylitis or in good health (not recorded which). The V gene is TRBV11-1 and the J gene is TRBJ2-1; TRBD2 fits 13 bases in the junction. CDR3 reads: CASRGTSGTYEQFF. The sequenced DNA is TGTGCCAGCAGAGGGACTAGCGGGACGTATGAGCAGTTCTTC.